These 29 T cell receptor beta chains were sequenced from one sample in a study of OX40 agonist ivuxolimab in advanced cancers. Clones were sequenced by immunoSEQ multiplex PCR, and TCRdb holds only the in-frame ones, with some missing. The table has about 53,000 clones, 65% to 85% seen once. The specimen was CD4+ or CD8+ T cells sorted from blood, collected in a trial of the OX40 agonist ivuxolimab. These receptors were obtained from an adult with an advanced solid tumor such as melanoma, head and neck, liver or kidney cancer.

The chain uses TRBV19 and TRBJ1-2; 7 bases map to TRBD1. CDR1 is LNHDA, CDR2 SQIVND, per germline (reference sequence). The CDR3 totals 15 residues. V trimming: 8 bases; J trimming: 4 bases; junction bases outside the gene matches: 13. Written as DNA, the CDR3 is TGTGCCAGTCAAACAGGGGAAGGGCTTAGCTATGGCTACACCTTC. Residues: CASQTGEGLSYGYTF.

The chain is built from TRBV15 and TRBJ2-2; D is ambiguous. Trimming shortened V by 5 bases and J by 4 bases, and 11 bases separated the two germline ends. The CDR3 length is 14 residues. CDR1 and CDR2 from the germline V gene are LNHNV and YYDKDF (reference sequence). The DNA for the CDR3 is TGTGCCACCAGCGATGGGTTGCGCACCGGGGAGCTGTTTTTT. Amino acid sequence: CATSDGLRTGELFF. Filled out from reference TRBV15 and TRBJ2-2, the complete variable domain reads DAMVIQNPRYQVTQFGKPVTLSCSQTLNHNVMYWYQQKSSQAPKLLFHYYDKDFNNEADTPDNFQSRRPNTSFCFLDIRSPGLGDTAMYLCATSDGLRTGELFFGEGSRLTVL.

Points on this clone: The sample holds other DNA sequences that translate to the same CDR3. V gene TRBV19 combines with J gene TRBJ2-3; TRBD2 aligns across 8 bases. Germline-derived CDR1 and CDR2 are LNHDA and SQIVND (reference sequence). This CDR3 contains 15 residues. V was pared by 4 bases and J by 6 bases, with 9 bases of the junction left unmatched. The CDR3 spells CASSTSGTRGDTQYF. In DNA form, the CDR3 reads TGTGCCAGTAGTACCTCCGGGACTAGAGGGGATACGCAGTATTTT.

The V and J genes are TRBV9 and TRBJ2-3, with D maybe TRBD2 (6 bases). Germline values: CDR1 SGDLS, CDR2 YYNGEE. The V and J ends lost 6 bases and 2 bases respectively, with 13 bases between them. The CDR3 loop spans 14 amino acids. Here the CDR3 DNA reads TGTGCCAGCAACACTCCGGGGGACACAGATACGCAGTATTTT. Translated, it gives CASNTPGDTDTQYF.

V gene TRBV6-1 combines with J gene TRBJ1-6; D gene uncertain. CDR3 length: 16 residues. In germline, CDR1 is MNHNS, CDR2 SASEGT. V was trimmed by 4 bases and J by 7 bases, leaving 17 bases between them. CDR3 DNA sequence: TGTGCCAGCAGTGGAGTGGTAGGGAGAGGGAATTCACCCCTCCACTTT. Encoded protein: CASSGVVGRGNSPLHF.

The chain uses TRBV27 and TRBJ1-5; 9 bases map to TRBD1. Germline-derived CDR1 and CDR2 are MNHEY and SMNVEV (reference sequence). The CDR3 runs to 16 residues. J gave up 7 bases and V 3 bases, and 10 bases lay outside the gene matches. CDR3 sequence: CASSLRFGTGRQPQHF. CDR3 nucleotide sequence: TGTGCCAGCAGTTTGCGGTTTGGGACAGGGCGCCAGCCCCAGCATTTT.

The chain is built from TRBV29-1 and TRBJ2-7, with D unresolved. Germline V CDR1 and CDR2: SQVTM, ANQGSEA. CDR3 length equals 12 residues. Trimming cost V 4 bases and J 2 bases, with 9 bases left between them. The CDR3 here is CSVGGTPYEQYF. CDR3 bases: TGCAGCGTTGGCGGCACCCCCTACGAGCAGTACTTC.

V and J are TRBV28 and TRBJ1-2, with D maybe TRBD1 (5 bases). Germline loops: CDR1 MDHEN, CDR2 SYDVKM. This CDR3 is 19 amino acids long. V was cut by 3 bases and J by 9 bases, with 32 bases left in between. The CDR3 spells CASSFPYVRGSRGLWSYTF. CDR3 DNA: TGTGCCAGCAGTTTTCCTTACGTTAGGGGAAGTCGGGGACTATGGAGCTACACCTTC.

The chain employs TRBV28 and TRBJ1-2, with D possibly being TRBD1 (6 bases). V lost 3 bases and J 1 base, leaving 9 bases between the germline ends. The CDR3 has 14 amino acids. The V gene's germline CDR1 is MDHEN and CDR2 SYDVKM. CDR3 DNA sequence: TGTGCCAGCAGTTTGGGAGGGGGTAACTATGGCTACACCTTC. This translates into CASSLGGGNYGYTF.

The rearrangement uses TRBV27 and TRBJ2-7, with 7 bases identical to TRBD2. The germline V gene encodes CDR1 MNHEY and CDR2 SMNVEV (reference sequence). J lost 2 bases, V lost 0 bases, and 4 bases had no gene match. CDR3 length equals 15 residues. This chain's CDR3 is CASSLSPGGTYEQYF. The CDR3 DNA reads TGTGCCAGCAGTTTATCGCCGGGGGGTACCTACGAGCAGTACTTC.

The rearrangement uses TRBV2 and TRBJ1-5, with 9 bases that match TRBD1. Trimming took 1 base from V and 6 from J; bases not matched to a gene: 4. The germline CDR1 and CDR2 sequences are SNHLY and FYNNEI. This CDR3 region has 15 residues. CDR3 region: CASSEEQGAVQPQHF. CDR3 bases: TGTGCCAGCAGTGAAGAACAGGGGGCCGTTCAGCCCCAGCATTTT. Using reference TRBV2 and TRBJ1-5 for the parts outside the CDR3, the full variable domain is EPEVTQTPSHQVTQMGQEVILRCVPISNHLYFYWYRQILGQKVEFLVSFYNNEISEKSEIFDDQFSVERPDGSNFTLKIRSTKLEDSAMYFCASSEEQGAVQPQHFGDGTRLSIL.

The CDR3 spells CASSPGVLAGETTDTQYF. CDR3 DNA sequence: TGCGCCAGCAGCCCGGGGGTCCTAGCGGGAGAGACCACAGATACGCAGTATTTT. The chain recombines TRBV5-1 with TRBJ2-3, with 10 bases matching TRBD2. The V segment lost 4 bases and the J segment 2 bases; nucleotides outside the gene matches: 13. This CDR3 has 18 residues. Germline-derived CDR1 and CDR2 are SGHRS and YFSETQ.

The V and J genes are TRBV5-8 and TRBJ2-5, with D possibly matching TRBD2 (5 bases). CDR3 size: 16 residues. The germline CDR1 and CDR2 sequences are SGHTS and YDEGEE. Trimming removed 4 bases from V and 4 bases from J, with 20 bases in between. The CDR3 spells CASSRTLAATGETQYF. DNA of the CDR3: TGTGCCAGCAGCCGAACGCTAGCTGCAACGGGAGAGACCCAGTACTTC.

V and J are TRBV11-2 and TRBJ2-3; TRBD1 aligns across 7 bases. Germline trimming cut 5 bases from V and 4 bases from J; bases unmatched to any gene: 15. There are 17 residues in the CDR3. Germline V gives CDR1 SGHAT, CDR2 FQNNGV. The CDR3 here is CASSPYRGQGVPDTQYF. Here the CDR3 DNA reads TGTGCCAGCAGCCCCTACAGAGGCCAGGGGGTTCCAGATACGCAGTATTTT. The whole variable domain, remainder taken from reference TRBV11-2 and TRBJ2-3, is EAGVAQSPRYKIIEKRQSVAFWCNPISGHATLYWYQQILGQGPKLLIQFQNNGVVDDSQLPKDRFSAERLKGVDSTLKIQPAKLEDSAVYLCASSPYRGQGVPDTQYFGPGTRLTVL.

The chain carries TRBV19 and TRBJ1-4; D is unclear. Germline V gene sequence: CDR1 LNHDA, CDR2 SQIVND (reference sequence). With 5 bases removed from V and 8 bases from J, the gap between germline ends came to 21 bases. The CDR3 extends over 16 amino acids. Written as DNA, the CDR3 is TGTGCCAGTAGTCCACGGACGGAAGGAATCGGCGAAAAACTGTTTTTT. Translation: CASSPRTEGIGEKLFF.

The V call is TRBV4-1, the J call TRBJ2-7; no firm D call. Germline assignment: CDR1 MGHRA and CDR2 YSYEKL. Trimming removed 0 bases from V and 7 bases from J, with 10 bases in between. This CDR3 spans 13 amino acids. As DNA, the CDR3 is TGCGCCAGCAGCCAAGATAAGTTGGGGGAGCAGTACTTC. Translation gives CASSQDKLGEQYF.

The genes are TRBV6-1 and TRBJ2-2; D may be TRBD1 (6 bases). Trimming pared 4 bases from V and 5 bases from J, leaving 14 bases between. The germline V gene has CDR1 MNHNS and CDR2 SASEGT. The CDR3 is 15 residues long. In nucleotides, the CDR3 is TGTGCCAGCAGTGGCCCACAGGGAACTACCGGGGAGCTGTTTTTT. This gives the protein CASSGPQGTTGELFF.

The chain couples TRBV6-1 to TRBJ1-4; 8 bases align to TRBD1. Germline CDR1 reads MNHNS; CDR2 reads SASEGT. Trimming at V came to 0 bases and at J to 3 bases, leaving 12 bases not matched to a gene. This CDR3 is 19 amino acids long. CDR3 loop: CASSEALPAGGLSNEKLFF. The CDR3 DNA reads TGTGCCAGCAGTGAAGCGCTTCCGGCAGGGGGCTTATCTAATGAAAAACTGTTTTTT.

The V call is TRBV7-8, the J call TRBJ2-5; TRBD2 might be the D (6 bases). The CDR3 has 14 amino acids. The germline V and J ends were trimmed by 1 base and 5 bases, with 11 bases remaining between them. Per germline, CDR1 SGHVS and CDR2 FQNEAQ. CDR3 amino acids: CASSLGGGAETQYF. DNA for the CDR3: TGTGCCAGCAGCTTAGGTGGAGGGGCCGAGACCCAGTACTTC.

The V call is TRBV29-1, the J call TRBJ2-7; D unclear. Germline loops: CDR1 SQVTM, CDR2 ANQGSEA. This CDR3 spans 11 amino acids. V was clipped by 4 bases and J by 3 bases, with 7 bases between them. Here the CDR3 reads CSVAVRYEQYF. The CDR3 DNA reads as TGCAGCGTTGCGGTTCGCTACGAGCAGTACTTC.

The genes are TRBV19 and TRBJ1-1; TRBD1 matches at 9 bases. Unmatched junction bases numbered 12, after V lost 5 bases and J lost 5 bases. There are 16 residues in the CDR3. Germline V gene data show CDR1 as LNHDA and CDR2 as SQIVND (reference sequence). The CDR3 sequence is CASSWKTGGIGTEAFF. The DNA of the CDR3 is TGTGCCAGTAGTTGGAAGACAGGGGGTATTGGAACTGAAGCTTTCTTT.

This clone turned up a few times. The J gene is TRBJ1-1, the V gene TRBV4-2; tentative D call: TRBD1 (6 bases). Germline loops: CDR1 LGHNA, CDR2 YNFKEQ. The CDR3 has 11 amino acids. Deletions cut 5 bases from V and 11 bases from J, with 12 bases between. The CDR3 reads CASSKGGEAFF. In nucleotides, the CDR3 is TGTGCCAGCAGCAAGGGGGGTGAGGCTTTCTTT.

The chain links TRBV5-4 to TRBJ2-5, with D unclear. V was cut by 0 bases and J by 2 bases, with 14 bases left in between. CDR3 length: 16 residues. Germline-derived CDR1 and CDR2 are SGHNT and YYREEE (reference sequence). The CDR3 nucleotides read TGTGCCAGCAGCTTGGGTCGGTTAGTTAAGCAAGAGACCCAGTACTTC. Its translation is CASSLGRLVKQETQYF.

The chain combines TRBV28 with TRBJ2-3, with a tentative D call TRBD2 (5 bases). There are 16 residues in the CDR3. With 6 bases removed from V and 3 bases from J, the gap between germline ends came to 19 bases. Germline loops: CDR1 MDHEN, CDR2 SYDVKM. This chain's CDR3 is CASRPVRRGRTDTQYF. The CDR3, as DNA: TGTGCCAGCAGGCCCGTGCGCCGGGGAAGGACAGATACGCAGTATTTT.

The V call is TRBV7-2, the J call TRBJ2-1; possibly TRBD2 for D (5 bases). The CDR3 covers 16 residues. Trimming removed 5 bases from V and 9 bases from J, with 23 bases in between. Germline CDR1 SGHTA, CDR2 FQGNSA. The CDR3 loop reads CASSQDEAAVRGEQFF. The CDR3 coding sequence is TGTGCCAGCAGCCAAGATGAGGCGGCGGTTCGGGGTGAGCAGTTCTTC.

This sequence joins TRBV7-2 and TRBJ2-5; the match to TRBD1 covers 8 bases. The CDR3 length is 17 residues. J was trimmed by 2 bases and V by 0 bases; bases with no gene match: 8. Germline V gives CDR1 SGHTA, CDR2 FQGNSA. The CDR3 region is CASSLARTRGPQETQYF. The CDR3 coding sequence is TGTGCCAGCAGCTTAGCGAGGACCAGGGGGCCTCAAGAGACCCAGTACTTC. Full variable domain (missing parts from reference TRBV7-2 and TRBJ2-5): GAGVSQSPSNKVTEKGKDVELRCDPISGHTALYWYRQSLGQGLEFLIYFQGNSAPDKSGLPSDRFSAERTGGSVSTLTIQRTQQEDSAVYLCASSLARTRGPQETQYFGPGTRLLVL.

The chain combines TRBV19 with TRBJ2-1; 11 nucleotides match TRBD2. The CDR3 consists of 17 residues. Germline CDR1 and CDR2: LNHDA and SQIVND (reference sequence). Trimming at V came to 3 bases and at J to 4 bases, leaving 8 bases not matched to a gene. The CDR3 sequence: CASSINYSGRGYNEQFF. For the CDR3, the DNA is TGTGCCAGTAGTATCAACTATAGCGGGAGGGGATACAATGAGCAGTTCTTC.

The chain's CDR3 is CASSYTVTDTQYF. The CDR3 DNA reads as TGTGCCAGCAGCTATACCGTCACAGATACGCAGTATTTT. The V and J genes are TRBV5-5 and TRBJ2-3; D gene uncertain. Germline-derived CDR1 and CDR2 are SGHKS and YYEKEE (reference sequence). The CDR3 totals 13 residues. The V end was cut by 3 bases, the J end by 2 bases, with 7 bases between.

The genes are TRBV18 and TRBJ2-1; TRBD2 might be the D (5 bases). The V gene's germline CDR1 is KGHSH and CDR2 LQKENI. This CDR3 spans 17 amino acids. The V and J ends lost 2 bases and 0 bases respectively, with 14 bases between them. The CDR3 loop reads CASSPGELTSSYNEQFF. The CDR3 DNA reads TGTGCCAGCTCACCAGGTGAACTTACTAGCTCCTACAATGAGCAGTTCTTC.